The 16 T cell receptor beta chains below come from one sample, sequenced in a study of brain T cells in children with intractable seizures. The table came from immunoSEQ multiplex PCR; TCRdb's copy has only in-frame clones and leaves some out. The sample has 75,000 to 80,000 clones, approximately 94% seen once. This sample comprised peripheral blood, obtained at surgery. These receptors came from a boy less than two years old with tuberous sclerosis and intractable seizures.

As concerns this clone: Additional DNA sequences in this sample encode the identical CDR3. The chain combines TRBV9 with TRBJ2-7; D not certain. This CDR3 is 13 amino acids long. The ends were cut back, 0 bases at V and 0 bases at J, with 4 bases in the middle. Germline V gene lookup returns CDR1 SGDLS and CDR2 YYNGEE. The CDR3 loop is CASSVDSSYEQYF. The CDR3 DNA reads TGTGCCAGCAGCGTAGACAGCTCCTACGAGCAGTACTTC.

This rearrangement joins TRBV7-9 to TRBJ1-2; D is unclear. V dropped 11 bases and J dropped 3 bases, with 7 bases sitting between them. This CDR3 contains 10 residues. Germline-derived CDR1 and CDR2 are SEHNR and FQNEAQ (reference sequence). CDR3 DNA: TGTGCCTCCGGGGACTATGGCTACACCTTC. Translating it yields CASGDYGYTF.

This chain uses TRBV29-1 with TRBJ2-5, with a possible D match to TRBD2 (5 bases). Trimming cost V 4 bases and J 3 bases, with 18 bases left between them. CDR3 size: 15 residues. From germline, CDR1 is SQVTM and CDR2 ANQGSEA. In DNA form, the CDR3 reads TGCAGCGTTGCGGGAACCCGAACCTTCGAAGAGACCCAGTACTTC. This encodes CSVAGTRTFEETQYF. The full variable domain, rest sourced from reference TRBV29-1 and TRBJ2-5, is SAVISQKPSRDICQRGTSLTIQCQVDSQVTMMFWYRQQPGQSLTLIATANQGSEATYESGFVIDKFPISRPNLTFSTLTVSNMSPEDSSIYLCSVAGTRTFEETQYFGPGTRLLVL.

The chain employs TRBV28 and TRBJ2-1, with TRBD2 matching over 14 bases. Germline CDR1 reads MDHEN; CDR2 reads SYDVKM. The CDR3 is 18 amino acids. V gave up 6 bases and J gave up 1 base; unmatched junction bases: 8. CDR3 DNA: TGTGCCAGCAGCCCGACTAGCGGGAGGGGGGGTTCCTACAATGAGCAGTTCTTC. Protein sequence: CASSPTSGRGGSYNEQFF.

V gene TRBV2 combines with J gene TRBJ2-2, with D uncertain. This CDR3 has 15 residues. The V gene lost 4 bases and the J gene lost 7 bases, with 16 bases spanning the gap. In germline, CDR1 is SNHLY, CDR2 FYNNEI. CDR3: CASSVSTQWGGELFF. CDR3 coding DNA: TGTGCCAGCAGTGTGTCTACCCAGTGGGGCGGGGAGCTGTTTTTT.

J is TRBJ1-3 and V is TRBV5-8, with D hard to call. CDR1 and CDR2 (germline): SGHTS, YDEGEE. V dropped 6 bases and J dropped 6 bases, with 10 bases sitting between them. The CDR3 runs to 12 residues. CDR3 in amino acids: CASTYWENTIYF. DNA of the CDR3: TGTGCCAGCACCTACTGGGAAAACACCATATATTTT.

The chain employs TRBV2 and TRBJ2-1; 7 nucleotides match TRBD2. This CDR3 is 14 amino acids long. The V and J ends lost 8 bases and 3 bases, in that order; junction bases with no gene match: 7. Germline CDR1 and CDR2: SNHLY and FYNNEI. DNA of the CDR3: TGTGCCAGCGAGAGCGGGGCTTTCTACAATGAGCAGTTCTTC. It yields the protein CASESGAFYNEQFF.

The sample holds one count of this clone. The gene calls are TRBV4-1 and TRBJ2-1; D is perhaps TRBD2 (5 bases). Germline V gives CDR1 MGHRA, CDR2 YSYEKL. Trimming shortened V by 3 bases and J by 0 bases, and 18 bases separated the two germline ends. The CDR3 loop spans 18 amino acids. CDR3 nucleotides: TGCGCCAGCAGCCAGCCTCTCGGACGGGGAGACTCCTACAATGAGCAGTTCTTC. Translation gives CASSQPLGRGDSYNEQFF.

The V gene is TRBV7-8, the J gene TRBJ1-1, with a tentative D call TRBD1 (5 bases). V was trimmed by 5 bases and J by 4 bases, leaving 17 bases between them. Germline V gene sequence: CDR1 SGHVS, CDR2 FQNEAQ. This CDR3 is 15 amino acids long. DNA for the CDR3: TGTGCCAGCAGCGTTAGTCAGGGAGTTTTCACTGAAGCTTTCTTT. Its translation: CASSVSQGVFTEAFF.

The gene calls are TRBV24-1 and TRBJ1-5, with TRBD1 matching 8 bases. Per the germline V gene, CDR1 is KGHDR and CDR2 is SFDVKD. The CDR3 consists of 18 residues. V lost 5 bases to trimming and J lost 3 bases; unmatched junction nucleotides: 14. The CDR3 is CATSAGDPGTGFNQPQHF. The CDR3 bases are TGTGCCACCAGTGCCGGTGACCCCGGGACAGGTTTCAATCAGCCCCAGCATTTT.

The chain uses TRBV2 and TRBJ1-5; D might be TRBD1 (5 bases). The CDR3 sequence is 16 residues long. Germline V lookup: CDR1 SNHLY, CDR2 FYNNEI. V dropped 5 bases and J dropped 2 bases, with 16 bases sitting between them. CDR3 in amino acids: CASSPSGGSGNQPQHF. For the CDR3, the DNA is TGTGCCAGCAGTCCAAGTGGGGGGTCTGGCAATCAGCCCCAGCATTTT.

The genes are TRBV11-3 and TRBJ2-5, with D uncertain. Trimming shortened V by 0 bases and J by 5 bases, and 13 bases separated the two germline ends. CDR1 and CDR2 (germline): SGHNT, YENEEA. The CDR3 is 15 residues long. The CDR3 sequence is CASSLDDADSETQYF. The CDR3 DNA reads as TGTGCCAGCAGCTTAGATGACGCGGATTCGGAGACCCAGTACTTC.

This chain joins TRBV9 and TRBJ2-2; 8 bases align to TRBD2. The trim removed 3 bases at V and 7 bases at J, leaving 11 bases unmatched. Germline CDR1 reads SGDLS; CDR2 reads YYNGEE. The CDR3 runs 16 residues. The CDR3: CASSAEREFYVGELFF. The CDR3 DNA follows: TGTGCCAGCAGCGCCGAGCGGGAGTTTTATGTCGGGGAGCTGTTTTTT.

V and J are TRBV10-3 and TRBJ1-1; no definite D call. This CDR3 contains 12 residues. CDR1 is ENHRY, CDR2 SYGVKD, per germline. Here the CDR3 DNA reads TGTGCTACGAGGCAGGCCGACACTGAAGCTTTCTTT. Translation: CATRQADTEAFF.

Notes on this clone: Germline and junction disagree at one end, which may indicate a read error. V and J are TRBV7-7 and TRBJ2-7, with D hard to call. CDR3 length: 17 amino acids. Germline V gene sequence: CDR1 SSHAT, CDR2 FNYEAQ (reference sequence). The CDR3 DNA reads TGTGCTAGCAGCTTAGAAGCGCTTGTGACTTTCGACTACGAGCAGTACTTC. Translation: CASSLEALVTFDYEQYF. The entire variable domain, with the rest obtained from reference TRBV7-7 and TRBJ2-7, is as follows: GAGVSQSPRYKVTKRGQDVTLRCDPISSHATLYWYQQALGQGPEFLTYFNYEAQPDKSGLPSDRFSAERPEGSISTLTIQRTEQRDSAMYRCASSLEALVTFDYEQYFGPGTRLTVT.

The V gene is TRBV28, the J gene TRBJ1-1; TRBD1 might be the D (6 bases). Trimming left V 3 bases short and J 2 bases short, with 10 bases between. CDR3 length: 14 amino acids. Germline-derived CDR1 and CDR2 are MDHEN and SYDVKM. The CDR3 DNA reads as TGTGCCAGCAGTTTGACAGGAGTTAACACTGAAGCTTTCTTT. This codes for CASSLTGVNTEAFF.